This T cell receptor beta chain appears in the sequencing data of a study of OX40 agonist ivuxolimab in advanced cancers. The CDR3 sequence is 14 residues long. V was trimmed by 5 bases and J by 6 bases, leaving 16 bases between them. Germline loops: CDR1 MNHNY, CDR2 SVGAGI (reference sequence). The protocol was immunoSEQ multiplex PCR, while the TCRdb copy is restricted to in-frame clones and leaves out a portion. The table includes about 19,000 clones, roughly 70% detected once. This sequence was found in an adult with an advanced solid tumor such as melanoma, head and neck, liver or kidney cancer. This material consisted of CD4+ or CD8+ T cells sorted from blood, taken in a trial of the OX40 agonist ivuxolimab. The chain carries TRBV6-6 and TRBJ1-1; D uncertain. The CDR3 is CASSLLRGKAEAFF. CDR3 bases: TGTGCCAGCAGTCTATTACGGGGTAAGGCTGAAGCTTTCTTT.